This TCR beta chain was captured by sequencing in a study of T cells in Graves' hyperthyroidism and ophthalmopathy. From RNA transcripts, TCR beta CDR3 regions were amplified. Using the HTBI primer set, a first-round RT-PCR was run on the TCR CDR3. Using its own MiXCR run on the multiplex PCR reads, TCRdb lists one record per CDR3 protein. The repertoire holds approximately 400,000 distinct CDR3 sequences, with about 18% as singletons. No ophthalmopathy progression within 18 months constituted stable Graves' hyperthyroidism. CDR3 length equals 13 residues. The V gene lost 6 bases and the J gene lost 3 bases, with 11 bases spanning the gap. Per germline, CDR1 SEHNR and CDR2 FQNEAQ (reference sequence).

The sequenced material came from blood. The chain has TRBV7-9 and TRBJ1-1; the D gene is possibly TRBD1 (6 bases). The clonotype comes from a woman in her late teens or twenties with Graves' hyperthyroidism. The CDR3 nucleotides are TGTGCCAGCAGGGATACAGGGTACACTGAAGCTTTCTTT. It encodes CASRDTGYTEAFF.